The text below deals with one T cell receptor beta chain. Its antigen is undetermined. V gave up 5 bases and J gave up 5 bases, with 15 bases separating them. The germline V gene has CDR1 SGHAT and CDR2 FQDESV (reference sequence). CDR3 length equals 14 residues. The data were produced by immunoSEQ multiplex PCR, yet TCRdb's version contains in-frame clones alone and is incomplete. This table holds 150,000 to 200,000 clones, 87% found once. This entry is derived from a study of Ad26.COV2.S vaccination and SARS-CoV-2 variants. Broader study findings: Following vaccination, spike-specific CD8+ and CD4+ T cell responses reportedly exhibited substantial breadth. Across vaccine and placebo recipients, the breadth of non-spike TCRs was similar.

The V gene is TRBV11-1, the J gene TRBJ2-5; either TRBD1 or TRBD2 may fit D (5 bases each). The TCR was taken from a human donor who had recovered from COVID-19. The sample here was peripheral blood, taken after recovery from COVID-19. The CDR3 protein is CASSPGTYLETQYF. In DNA, the CDR3 is TGTGCCAGCAGCCCCGGGACGTACTTGGAGACCCAGTACTTC. The full variable domain, completed using reference TRBV11-1 and TRBJ2-5, is EAEVAQSPRYKITEKSQAVAFWCDPISGHATLYWYRQILGQGPELLVQFQDESVVDDSQLPKDRFSAERLKGVDSTLKIQPAELGDSAMYLCASSPGTYLETQYFGPGTRLLVL.